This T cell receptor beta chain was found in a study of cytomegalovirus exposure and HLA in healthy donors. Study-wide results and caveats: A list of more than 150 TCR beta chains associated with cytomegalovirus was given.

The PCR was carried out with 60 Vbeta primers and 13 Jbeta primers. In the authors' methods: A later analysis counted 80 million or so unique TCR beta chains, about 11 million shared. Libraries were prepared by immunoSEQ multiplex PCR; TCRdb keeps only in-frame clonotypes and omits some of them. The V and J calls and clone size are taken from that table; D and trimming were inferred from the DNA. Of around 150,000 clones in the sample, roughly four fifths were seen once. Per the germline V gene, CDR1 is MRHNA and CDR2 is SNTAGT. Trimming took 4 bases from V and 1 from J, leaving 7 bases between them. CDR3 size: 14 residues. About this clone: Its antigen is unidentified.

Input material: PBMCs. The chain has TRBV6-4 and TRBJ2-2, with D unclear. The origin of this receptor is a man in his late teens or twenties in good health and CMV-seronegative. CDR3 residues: CASSVQQNTGELFF. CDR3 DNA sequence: TGTGCCAGCAGTGTTCAACAGAACACCGGGGAGCTGTTTTTT.